Each of the 22 T cell receptor beta chains below was sequenced from the same sample in a study of CD4 T cells in relation to SARS-CoV-2 and coronaviruses. The unexposed donors gave CD4+ T cells in about 2011-2018, prior to COVID-19. CD4+ T cells were isolated from the cells after about ten days of culture. Their antigens are not known. Method: immunoSEQ multiplex PCR; TCRdb's copy keeps in-frame clones and lacks some. The sample includes about 29,000 clones, 72% of them seen just once. Sequences were obtained from CD4+ T cells from PBMCs, cultured in vitro. The receptors shown here come from a human donor in good health.

This clone was observed a handful of times. The chain has TRBV29-1 and TRBJ1-1; the match to TRBD1 covers 7 bases. Germline V gene data show CDR1 as SQVTM and CDR2 as ANQGSEA. The V gene end was trimmed by 7 bases and the J gene end by 4 bases; junction bases not matched to a gene: 6. The CDR3 runs 12 residues. Here the CDR3 reads CSAKPGGTEAFF. The CDR3 DNA reads TGCAGCGCTAAACCAGGGGGCACTGAAGCTTTCTTT.

The chain has TRBV6-5 and TRBJ1-2, with no clear D. Looked up from germline, CDR1 is MNHEY and CDR2 is SVGAGI. The CDR3 contains 14 residues. V was trimmed by 0 bases and J by 7 bases, leaving 12 bases between them. The CDR3: CASSYSAGIFGYTF. For the CDR3, the DNA is TGTGCCAGCAGTTACTCGGCTGGGATTTTTGGCTACACCTTC.

The rearrangement links TRBV18 to TRBJ1-6, with 7 bases lining up with TRBD1. V was pared by 5 bases and J by 7 bases, with 8 bases of the junction left unmatched. The CDR3 is 15 amino acids. CDR1 is KGHSH and CDR2 is LQKENI in the germline V gene. The CDR3 sequence: CASSSTGTANSPLHF. CDR3 sequence (DNA): TGTGCCAGCTCAAGTACCGGGACAGCGAATTCACCCCTCCACTTT.

The chain's CDR3 is CASSPQITGELFF. In DNA, the CDR3 is TGTGCCAGCAGCCCTCAAATCACCGGGGAGCTGTTTTTT. This chain uses TRBV9 with TRBJ2-2, with D unresolved. The germline V and J ends were trimmed by 4 bases and 4 bases, with 8 bases remaining between them. The CDR3 runs 13 residues. From germline, CDR1 is SGDLS and CDR2 YYNGEE.

This sequence joins TRBV6-2 or TRBV6-3 and TRBJ2-7, with D possibly matching TRBD1 (6 bases). Deletions cut 2 bases from V and 1 base from J, with 12 bases between. CDR3 length: 15 residues. The germline V gene has CDR1 MNHEY and CDR2 SVGEGT. CDR3 region: CASSYGWDTSYEQYF. The CDR3 region has the DNA TGTGCCAGCAGTTACGGATGGGACACTTCCTACGAGCAGTACTTC.

This chain joins TRBV7-2 and TRBJ2-5; TRBD2 matches at 7 bases. The CDR3 runs 14 residues. Germline V gene lookup returns CDR1 SGHTA and CDR2 FQGNSA. Losses at the gene ends were 5 bases for V and 4 bases for J; bases not matched to a gene: 7. CDR3 bases: TGTGCCAGCAGCAGAGCGGGACTGCGAGAGACCCAGTACTTC. Its protein is CASSRAGLRETQYF.

This chain connects TRBV7-2 to TRBJ1-1; no firm D call. The V end was cut by 6 bases, the J end by 6 bases, with 20 bases between. Germline V gives CDR1 SGHTA, CDR2 FQGNSA. The CDR3 length is 15 residues. This chain's CDR3 is CASRHIWTPGPEAFF. The CDR3 nucleotides read TGTGCCAGCAGACACATTTGGACCCCCGGCCCTGAAGCTTTCTTT.

The rearrangement links TRBV2 to TRBJ2-1, with D possibly TRBD2 on 5 matching bases. The germline gives CDR1 SNHLY, CDR2 FYNNEI. V was clipped by 4 bases and J by 4 bases, with 14 bases between them. The CDR3 runs to 15 residues. The CDR3 DNA is TGTGCCAGCAGTGCCCGGTCCGGAGGATACAATGAGCAGTTCTTC. Protein sequence: CASSARSGGYNEQFF.

The CDR3 here is CASSTTASYEQYF. The CDR3 DNA follows: TGTGCCAGTAGTACAACCGCTTCCTACGAGCAGTACTTC. The chain is built from TRBV19 and TRBJ2-7; D is undetermined. In germline, CDR1 is LNHDA, CDR2 SQIVND (reference sequence). This CDR3 spans 13 amino acids. V lost 4 bases and J lost 1, with 8 bases in between.

The table lists this clone with a count of one. CDR3 sequence: CASSIGLAGGYTGELFF. The CDR3 DNA reads TGTGCCAGTAGTATCGGACTAGCGGGAGGATACACCGGGGAGCTGTTTTTT. V is TRBV19 and J is TRBJ2-2, with 14 bases that match TRBD2. CDR1 and CDR2 (germline): LNHDA, SQIVND (reference sequence). The trim removed 3 bases at V and 3 bases at J, leaving 3 bases unmatched. This CDR3 has 17 residues.

The rearrangement joins TRBV30 to TRBJ2-3; D perhaps matches TRBD2 (5 bases). Trimming took off 0 bases at V and 2 bases at J, with 9 bases between the two ends. There are 14 residues in the CDR3. Germline V CDR1 and CDR2: GTSNPN, SVGIG (reference sequence). CDR3 DNA sequence: TGTGCCTGGAGTGTTTTCGGGGTCACAGATACGCAGTATTTT. Translated: CAWSVFGVTDTQYF.

This chain joins TRBV6-6 and TRBJ1-4, with D maybe TRBD1 (6 bases). Germline V gives CDR1 MNHNY, CDR2 SVGAGI (reference sequence). This CDR3 is built from 15 residues. V lost 2 bases and J lost 7, with 14 bases in between. The CDR3 is CASSYRGGGGEKLFF. The DNA for the CDR3 is TGTGCCAGCAGTTACCGGGGGGGAGGGGGTGAAAAACTGTTTTTT.

The rearrangement links TRBV6-5 to TRBJ2-1; no clear D. V was clipped by 5 bases and J by 0 bases, with 11 bases between them. This CDR3 contains 15 residues. Germline lookup yields CDR1 MNHEY and CDR2 SVGAGI. CDR3 nucleotides: TGTGCCAGCAGTCCCGGATCACGCTCCTACAATGAGCAGTTCTTC. It yields the protein CASSPGSRSYNEQFF.

This clone counts as medium-sized. This sequence joins TRBV7-2 and TRBJ1-1, with D unresolved. Germline assignment: CDR1 SGHTA and CDR2 FQGNSA. This CDR3 region has 14 residues. V lost 5 bases, J lost 0 bases, and 10 bases lay in between. The CDR3 DNA reads as TGTGCCAGCAGCGAAACAGTTATGAACACTGAAGCTTTCTTT. It specifies CASSETVMNTEAFF.

The chain combines TRBV19 with TRBJ1-1, with D unresolved. The CDR3 covers 14 residues. V was clipped by 2 bases and J by 8 bases, with 15 bases between them. Germline V gene data show CDR1 as LNHDA and CDR2 as SQIVND (reference sequence). CDR3 amino acids: CASSINPHGEEAFF. CDR3 in DNA: TGTGCCAGTAGTATAAATCCCCACGGCGAAGAAGCTTTCTTT.

The chain couples TRBV4-3 to TRBJ2-5; 8 bases map to TRBD1. The germline V gene has CDR1 LGHNA and CDR2 YSLEER. This CDR3 has 15 amino acids. Unmatched junction bases numbered 3, after V lost 0 bases and J lost 3 bases. In nucleotides, the CDR3 is TGCGCCAGCAGCCAAGATTGGACAGGGAAAGAGACCCAGTACTTC. This codes for CASSQDWTGKETQYF.

Here the CDR3 reads CASSPLGRLMNTEAFF. The DNA of the CDR3 is TGCGCCAGCAGCCCCCTTGGCAGGCTTATGAACACTGAAGCTTTCTTT. The rearrangement links TRBV4-1 to TRBJ1-1, with D uncertain. Germline V gene sequence: CDR1 MGHRA, CDR2 YSYEKL. V lost 4 bases and J 0 bases, leaving 15 bases between the germline ends. The CDR3 loop spans 16 amino acids.

The sample holds a few counts of this clone. The chain recombines TRBV7-9 with TRBJ1-2, with D perhaps TRBD1 (5 bases). This CDR3 has 14 residues. Trimming cost V 3 bases and J 4 bases, with 12 bases left between them. Germline loops: CDR1 SEHNR, CDR2 FQNEAQ (reference sequence). The CDR3 reads CASSFIGGIYGYTF. The DNA for the CDR3 is TGTGCCAGCAGCTTCATCGGGGGGATCTATGGCTACACCTTC.

This chain joins TRBV10-3 and TRBJ2-3; 9 bases fit TRBD2. The J segment lost 4 bases and the V segment lost 3 bases, leaving 14 bases of the junction unmatched. CDR3 size: 18 residues. The germline CDR1 and CDR2 sequences are ENHRY and SYGVKD. The CDR3 region is CAISDFPAGSGSSDTQYF. CDR3 DNA: TGTGCCATCAGTGATTTCCCCGCAGGTAGCGGGAGCTCAGATACGCAGTATTTT.

The rearrangement links TRBV9 to TRBJ2-1, with 9 bases matching TRBD2. The CDR3 consists of 15 residues. J was trimmed by 7 bases and V by 0 bases; bases with no gene match: 5. Germline lookup yields CDR1 SGDLS and CDR2 YYNGEE. The CDR3 DNA reads TGTGCCAGCAGCGTAGGGGCGGGAGGGTTAAATGAGCAGTTCTTC. It codes for CASSVGAGGLNEQFF.

The chain couples TRBV14 to TRBJ2-1; 9 nucleotides match TRBD1. Trimming took 1 base from V and 11 from J; bases not matched to a gene: 9. This CDR3 comprises 15 residues. Germline V lookup: CDR1 SGHDN, CDR2 FVKESK. The CDR3: CASSQGPLGQGKQFF. CDR3 DNA: TGTGCCAGCAGCCAAGGGCCCCTGGGACAGGGTAAGCAGTTCTTC.

V usage is TRBV3-1 (or the pseudogene TRBV3-2) and J usage is TRBJ2-5; tentative D call: TRBD2 (5 bases). The length of the CDR3 is 15 residues. Looked up from germline, CDR1 is LGHDT and CDR2 is YNNKEL (reference sequence). V dropped 0 bases and J dropped 6 bases, with 14 bases sitting between them. The CDR3 spells CASSQDREGRQTQYF. In nucleotides, the CDR3 is TGTGCCAGCAGCCAAGATCGAGAGGGCCGGCAGACCCAGTACTTC.